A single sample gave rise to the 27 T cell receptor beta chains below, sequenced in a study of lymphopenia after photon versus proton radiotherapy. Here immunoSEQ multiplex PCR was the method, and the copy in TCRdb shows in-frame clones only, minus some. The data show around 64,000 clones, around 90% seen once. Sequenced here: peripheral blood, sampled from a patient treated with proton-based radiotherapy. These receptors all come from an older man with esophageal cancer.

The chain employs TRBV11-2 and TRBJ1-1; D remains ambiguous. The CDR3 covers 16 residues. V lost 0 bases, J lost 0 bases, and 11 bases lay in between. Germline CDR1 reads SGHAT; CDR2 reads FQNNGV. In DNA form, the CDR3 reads TGTGCCAGCAGCTTAGAGTTTGGCAGGATGAACACTGAAGCTTTCTTT. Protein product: CASSLEFGRMNTEAFF.

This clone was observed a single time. CDR3 bases: TGTGCCAGCAGCCGAGGGGACAGGAACTATGGCTACACCTTC. It codes for CASSRGDRNYGYTF. This chain links TRBV7-2 with TRBJ1-2; the match to TRBD1 covers 8 bases. The CDR3 length is 14 residues. V was pared by 5 bases and J by 2 bases, with 4 bases of the junction left unmatched. From germline, CDR1 is SGHTA and CDR2 FQGNSA.

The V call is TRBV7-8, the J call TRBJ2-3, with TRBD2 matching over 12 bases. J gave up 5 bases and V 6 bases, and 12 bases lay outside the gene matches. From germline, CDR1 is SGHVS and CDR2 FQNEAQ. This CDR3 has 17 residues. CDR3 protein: CASSSSRASGRGDTQYF. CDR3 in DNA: TGTGCCAGCAGTTCCTCCCGGGCTAGCGGGAGGGGAGATACGCAGTATTTT.

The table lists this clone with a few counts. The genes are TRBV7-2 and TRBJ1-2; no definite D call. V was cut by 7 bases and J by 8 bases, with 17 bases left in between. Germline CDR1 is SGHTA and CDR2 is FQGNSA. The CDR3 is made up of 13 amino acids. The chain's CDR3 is CASTNRVGNGYTF. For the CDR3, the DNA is TGTGCCAGCACCAACCGGGTGGGGAACGGCTACACCTTC.

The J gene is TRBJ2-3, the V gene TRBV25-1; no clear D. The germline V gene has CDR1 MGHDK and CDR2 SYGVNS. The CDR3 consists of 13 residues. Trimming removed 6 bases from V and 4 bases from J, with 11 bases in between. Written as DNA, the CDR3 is TGTGCCAGCAGACAGCCAGGTCCAGATACGCAGTATTTT. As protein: CASRQPGPDTQYF.

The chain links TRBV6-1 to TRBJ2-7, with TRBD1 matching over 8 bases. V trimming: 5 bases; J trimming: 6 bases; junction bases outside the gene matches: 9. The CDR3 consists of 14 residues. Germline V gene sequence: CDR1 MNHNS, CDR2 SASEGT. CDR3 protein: CASSPDRVALEQYF. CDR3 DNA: TGTGCCAGCAGTCCGGACAGGGTCGCGCTCGAGCAGTACTTC.

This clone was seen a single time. CDR3 DNA: TGTGCCAGCAGCTTAGACCCCCAGGTAGCGGGGTATAGAGAGCAGTACTTC. This codes for CASSLDPQVAGYREQYF. The chain uses TRBV7-8 and TRBJ2-5, with 8 bases identical to TRBD2. The germline CDR1 and CDR2 sequences are SGHVS and FQNEAQ. The CDR3 extends over 17 amino acids. V shed 1 base, J shed 11 bases, and the junction held 18 bases outside the gene matches. Supplemented by reference TRBV7-8 and TRBJ2-5, the full variable domain reads GAGVSQSPRYKVAKRGQDVALRCDPISGHVSLFWYQQALGQGPEFLTYFQNEAQLDKSGLPSDRFFAERPEGSVSTLKIQRTQQEDSAVYLCASSLDPQVAGYREQYFGPGTRLLVL.

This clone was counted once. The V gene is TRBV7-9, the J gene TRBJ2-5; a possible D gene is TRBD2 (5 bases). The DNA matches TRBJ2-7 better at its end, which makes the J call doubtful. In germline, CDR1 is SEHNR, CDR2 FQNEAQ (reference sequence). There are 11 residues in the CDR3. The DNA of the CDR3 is TGTGCCAGCAGCTTAAGCGGCGAGCAGTACTTC. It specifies CASSLSGEQYF.

CDR3 region: CASGLALAGLTDTQYF. As DNA, the CDR3 is TGTGCTAGTGGTTTGGCACTAGCGGGGCTCACAGATACGCAGTATTTT. The chain uses TRBV12-5 and TRBJ2-3; TRBD2 matches at 10 bases. With 1 base clipped from V and 2 bases from J, the junction kept 3 bases outside the gene matches. Germline assignment: CDR1 LGHNT and CDR2 FRNRAP. The length of the CDR3 is 16 residues.

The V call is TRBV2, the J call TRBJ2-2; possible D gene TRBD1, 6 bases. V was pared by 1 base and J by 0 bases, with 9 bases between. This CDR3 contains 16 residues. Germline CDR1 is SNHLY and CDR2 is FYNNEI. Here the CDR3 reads CASSEGGGANTGELFF. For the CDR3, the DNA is TGTGCCAGCAGTGAAGGTGGGGGCGCGAACACCGGGGAGCTGTTTTTT.

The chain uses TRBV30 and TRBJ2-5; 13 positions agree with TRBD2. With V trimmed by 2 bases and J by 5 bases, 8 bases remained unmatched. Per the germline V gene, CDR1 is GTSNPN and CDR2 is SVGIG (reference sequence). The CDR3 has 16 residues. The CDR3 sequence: CAWSQGLAGVWETQYF. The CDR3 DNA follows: TGTGCCTGGAGTCAAGGACTAGCGGGAGTTTGGGAGACCCAGTACTTC.

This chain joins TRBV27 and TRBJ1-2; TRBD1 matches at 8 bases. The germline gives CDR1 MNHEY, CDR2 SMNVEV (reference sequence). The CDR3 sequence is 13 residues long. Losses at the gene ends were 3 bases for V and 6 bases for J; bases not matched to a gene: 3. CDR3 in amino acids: CASSLQGAHGYTF. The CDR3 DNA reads TGTGCCAGCAGTTTGCAGGGGGCGCATGGCTACACCTTC.

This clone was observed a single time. CDR3: CATRTGGTGELFF. The CDR3, as DNA: TGTGCCACTAGGACAGGGGGCACCGGGGAGCTGTTTTTT. This sequence joins TRBV10-3 and TRBJ2-2; 10 nucleotides line up with TRBD1. Looked up from germline, CDR1 is ENHRY and CDR2 is SYGVKD. The length of the CDR3 is 13 residues. V was pared by 10 bases and J by 4 bases, with 3 bases of the junction left unmatched.

The CDR3 sequence: CASSPTGPWYTEAFF. The CDR3 DNA reads TGTGCCAGCAGCCCGACAGGGCCGTGGTACACTGAAGCTTTCTTT. The chain employs TRBV11-2 and TRBJ1-1; 7 bases map to TRBD1. The CDR3 is 15 residues long. Trimming cost V 5 bases and J 3 bases; bases outside gene matches: 9. The germline V gene has CDR1 SGHAT and CDR2 FQNNGV. The full variable domain, in which reference TRBV11-2 and TRBJ1-1 provide the parts outside the CDR3, is EAGVAQSPRYKIIEKRQSVAFWCNPISGHATLYWYQQILGQGPKLLIQFQNNGVVDDSQLPKDRFSAERLKGVDSTLKIQPAKLEDSAVYLCASSPTGPWYTEAFFGQGTRLTVV.

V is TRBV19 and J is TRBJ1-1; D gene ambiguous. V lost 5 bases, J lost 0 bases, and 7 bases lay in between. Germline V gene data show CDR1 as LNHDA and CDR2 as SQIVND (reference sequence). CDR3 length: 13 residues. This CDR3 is CASSLKMNTEAFF. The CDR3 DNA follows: TGTGCCAGTAGTCTTAAGATGAACACTGAAGCTTTCTTT.

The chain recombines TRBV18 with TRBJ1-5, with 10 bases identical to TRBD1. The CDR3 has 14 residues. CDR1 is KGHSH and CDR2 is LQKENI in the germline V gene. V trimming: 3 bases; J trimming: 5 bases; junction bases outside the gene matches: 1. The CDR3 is CASSPGTGDQPQHF. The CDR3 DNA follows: TGTGCCAGCTCACCTGGGACAGGGGATCAGCCCCAGCATTTT. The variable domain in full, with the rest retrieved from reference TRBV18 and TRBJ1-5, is NAGVMQNPRHLVRRRGQEARLRCSPMKGHSHVYWYRQLPEEGLKFMVYLQKENIIDESGMPKERFSAEFPKEGPSILRIQQVVRGDSAAYFCASSPGTGDQPQHFGDGTRLSIL.

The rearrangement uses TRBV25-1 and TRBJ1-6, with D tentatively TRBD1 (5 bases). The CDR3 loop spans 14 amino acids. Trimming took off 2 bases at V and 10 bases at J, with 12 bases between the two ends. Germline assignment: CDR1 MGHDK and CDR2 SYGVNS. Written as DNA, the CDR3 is TGTGCCAGCAGTGAAATTACAGAGGGGTCACCCCTCCACTTT. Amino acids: CASSEITEGSPLHF. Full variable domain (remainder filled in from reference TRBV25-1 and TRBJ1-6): EADIYQTPRYLVIGTGKKITLECSQTMGHDKMYWYQQDPGMELHLIHYSYGVNSTEKGDLSSESTVSRIRTEHFPLTLESARPSHTSQYLCASSEITEGSPLHFGNGTRLTVT.

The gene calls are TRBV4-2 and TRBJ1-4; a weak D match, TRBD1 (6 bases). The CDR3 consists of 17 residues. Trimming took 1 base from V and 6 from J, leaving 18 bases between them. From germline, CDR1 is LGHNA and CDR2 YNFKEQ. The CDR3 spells CASSQGVRGRGDEKLFF. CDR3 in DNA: TGTGCCAGCAGCCAAGGGGTGCGGGGCAGGGGAGATGAAAAACTGTTTTTT.

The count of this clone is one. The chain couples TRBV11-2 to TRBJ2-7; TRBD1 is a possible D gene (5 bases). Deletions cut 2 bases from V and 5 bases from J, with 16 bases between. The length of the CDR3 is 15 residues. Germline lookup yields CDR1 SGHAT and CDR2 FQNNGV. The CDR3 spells CASSLSAGSPHEQYF. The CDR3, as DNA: TGTGCCAGCAGCTTATCGGCAGGGTCTCCCCACGAGCAGTACTTC.

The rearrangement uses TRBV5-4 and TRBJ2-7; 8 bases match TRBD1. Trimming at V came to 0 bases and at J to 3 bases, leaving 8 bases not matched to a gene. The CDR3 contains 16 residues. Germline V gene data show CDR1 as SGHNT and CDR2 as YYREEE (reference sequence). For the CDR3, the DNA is TGTGCCAGCAGCTTGGGACCCGGGACAGGCATCTACGAGCAGTACTTC. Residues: CASSLGPGTGIYEQYF.

CDR3 nucleotides: TGTGCCATCAAGGCCATAGGCGGTGAGACCCAGTACTTC. Protein: CAIKAIGGETQYF. This chain joins TRBV10-3 and TRBJ2-5, with unresolved D. The V gene's germline CDR1 is ENHRY and CDR2 SYGVKD. The V end lost 7 bases, the J end lost 5 bases, and 14 bases lay between the germline ends. The CDR3 length is 13 residues.

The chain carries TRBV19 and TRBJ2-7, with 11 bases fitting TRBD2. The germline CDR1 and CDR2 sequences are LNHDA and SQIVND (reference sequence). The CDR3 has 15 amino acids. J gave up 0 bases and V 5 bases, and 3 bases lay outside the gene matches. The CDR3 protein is CASSSSGRSSYEQYF. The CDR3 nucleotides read TGTGCCAGTAGTTCTAGCGGGAGGAGCTCCTACGAGCAGTACTTC.

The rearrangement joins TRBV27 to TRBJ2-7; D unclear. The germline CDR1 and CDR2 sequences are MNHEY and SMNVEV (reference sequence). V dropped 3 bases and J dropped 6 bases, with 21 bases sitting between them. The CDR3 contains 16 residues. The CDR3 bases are TGTGCCAGCAGTTTGACCGAGACACCCTCGCTACGCGAGCAGTACTTC. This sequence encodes CASSLTETPSLREQYF.

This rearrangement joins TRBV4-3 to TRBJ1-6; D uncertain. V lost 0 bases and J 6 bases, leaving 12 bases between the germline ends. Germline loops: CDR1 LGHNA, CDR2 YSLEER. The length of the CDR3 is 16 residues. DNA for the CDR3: TGCGCCAGCAGCCAAGAAGTTTTCAGCAGTAATTCACCCCTCCACTTT. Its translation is CASSQEVFSSNSPLHF.

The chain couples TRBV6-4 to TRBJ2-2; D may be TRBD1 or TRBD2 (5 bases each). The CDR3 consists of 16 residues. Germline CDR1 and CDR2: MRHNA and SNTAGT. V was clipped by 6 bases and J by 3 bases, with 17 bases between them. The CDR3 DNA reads TGTGCCAGCAGCCTCGGGGCGGCCTCCCACACCGGGGAGCTGTTTTTT. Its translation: CASSLGAASHTGELFF.

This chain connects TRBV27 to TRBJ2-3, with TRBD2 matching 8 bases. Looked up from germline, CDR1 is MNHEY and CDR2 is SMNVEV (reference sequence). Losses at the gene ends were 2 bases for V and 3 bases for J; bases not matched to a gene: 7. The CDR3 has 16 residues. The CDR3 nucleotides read TGTGCCAGCAGTTTAGGAGCGCGGGGGGTTACAGATACGCAGTATTTT. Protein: CASSLGARGVTDTQYF.

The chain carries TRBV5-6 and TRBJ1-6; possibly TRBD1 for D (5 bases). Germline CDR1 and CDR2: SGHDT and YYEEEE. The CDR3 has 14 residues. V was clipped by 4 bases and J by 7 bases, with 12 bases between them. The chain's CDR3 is CASSPGLPNSPLHF. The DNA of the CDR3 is TGTGCCAGCAGCCCGGGACTGCCCAATTCACCCCTCCACTTT.